Listed below are T cell receptor beta chains from one sample, sequenced in a study of cytomegalovirus exposure and HLA in healthy donors. Here immunoSEQ multiplex PCR was the method, and the copy in TCRdb shows in-frame clones only, minus some. Of about 130,000 clones listed, around 93% were seen once; the top ten hold 1.8%. Material for sequencing was PBMCs. The source is a man between 18 and 35 years old in good health and CMV-seropositive. The CDR3 runs from the conserved cysteine through the conserved F or W. Clone size, where shown, is once, few, many, or a class for clones that have expanded.

V gene: TRBV28
clone size: -
J gene: TRBJ1-2
CDR3 protein: CASSLVPPTDYGYTF

V gene: TRBV28
clone size: -
J gene: TRBJ1-6
CDR3 protein: CASSPPLGLGYGGEPLHF

V gene: TRBV6-6
clone size: -
J gene: TRBJ2-5
CDR3 protein: CASSRRGQETQYF

V gene: TRBV5-1
clone size: few
J gene: TRBJ2-2
CDR3 protein: CASSRGGRGTGELFF

V gene: TRBV6-5
clone size: -
J gene: TRBJ2-5
CDR3 protein: CASSDVTGRETQYF

V gene: TRBV5-1
clone size: -
J gene: TRBJ2-3
CDR3 protein: CASSSGTTTDTQYF

V gene: TRBV7-2
clone size: -
J gene: TRBJ2-3
CDR3 protein: CASSTYTDTQYF

V gene: TRBV4-1
clone size: -
J gene: TRBJ2-7
CDR3 protein: CASSQTPGTGFQKTYEQYF

V gene: TRBV28
clone size: -
J gene: TRBJ2-7
CDR3 protein: CASSLYRDSLYF

V gene: TRBV18
clone size: -
J gene: TRBJ2-1
CDR3 protein: CASSAGTSANEQFF